The present T cell receptor (beta chain) was sequenced within a study of T cells after yellow fever vaccination. Whole-study context: SMART-Seq v4 Ultra Low Input served to prepare low-cell-number fractions. Study-wide results and caveats: The booster saw the reappearance of most primary-vaccination clones (around 96% CD4, roughly 87% CD8). In FACS-sorted repertoires, abundant clonotypes from the bulk population could appear as contaminants.

This clonotype was recorded many times. Its specificity is not known. CDR3 length: 16 amino acids. Germline CDR1 and CDR2: DFQATT and SNEGSKA (reference sequence). V shed 0 bases and J 1 base; nucleotides not matched to a gene: 8. They built TCR cDNA with 5'RACE template switching, a step that put in a universal primer site and UMIs. One entry per CDR3 protein, called by TCRdb with MiXCR from the 5' RACE reads. The table has some 320,000 distinct CDR3 sequences, 3.5% to 4.5% seen once. This TCR derives from a man between 18 and 29 years old who received the YFV17D yellow fever vaccine. Source: PBMCs, taken 15 days after the yellow fever booster vaccination. The chain employs TRBV20-1 and TRBJ1-1, with TRBD1 matching over 7 bases. The CDR3 nucleotides are TGCAGTGCTAGAGATTTTCGGAAGGGGGCGAACACTGAAGCTTTCTTT. Translating gives CSARDFRKGANTEAFF.